The 5 T cell receptor beta chains given below trace back to one sample, sequenced in a study of immune cell composition in non-small cell lung cancer. Normal lung sampling was at least 3 cm from the tumour, as distant as possible. TCRdb's table, derived via immunoSEQ multiplex PCR, lists solely in-frame clones and lacks some. In the table there are about 3,500 clones, around 80% of which are singletons. The sequenced sample consisted of non-adjacent lung tissue. The receptors here all came from a human donor with non-small cell lung cancer.

The chain combines TRBV18 with TRBJ2-5, with 11 nucleotides matching TRBD2. CDR1 and CDR2 (germline): KGHSH, LQKENI. V gave up 6 bases and J gave up 4 bases; unmatched junction bases: 7. This CDR3 comprises 15 residues. CDR3 sequence: CASSPPSGRSETQYF. The CDR3 DNA reads as TGTGCCAGCTCCCCCCCTAGCGGGAGGTCAGAGACCCAGTACTTC.

A few counts support this clone. The V gene is TRBV5-4, the J gene TRBJ2-3; D is tentatively TRBD1 or TRBD2 (5 bases each). Trimming stripped 3 bases from V and 6 bases from J, with 11 bases between. CDR1 SGHNT and CDR2 YYREEE come from the germline V gene (reference sequence). The CDR3 contains 13 residues. CDR3 coding DNA: TGTGCCAGCAGCTATGGGACGGGCGATACGCAGTATTTT. Translated, it gives CASSYGTGDTQYF.

The chain carries TRBV6-1 and TRBJ2-3, with TRBD2 identical over 10 bases. Unmatched junction bases numbered 10, after V lost 4 bases and J lost 0 bases. CDR1 and CDR2 from the germline V gene are MNHNS and SASEGT. The CDR3 runs to 18 residues. The DNA of the CDR3 is TGTGCCAGCAGTGGGTTGGTAGCGGGAGGTACTAGCACAGATACGCAGTATTTT. It yields the protein CASSGLVAGGTSTDTQYF.

This clone was detected once. This chain connects TRBV10-3 to TRBJ2-2, with D uncertain. The CDR3 spans 12 residues. The V end lost 7 bases, the J end lost 2 bases, and 5 bases lay between the germline ends. The V gene's germline CDR1 is ENHRY and CDR2 SYGVKD. CDR3 loop: CAINGNTGELFF. CDR3 coding DNA: TGTGCCATCAACGGAAACACCGGGGAGCTGTTTTTT.

A few counts support this clone. The chain has TRBV14 and TRBJ2-7; either TRBD1 or TRBD2 may fit D (5 bases each). There are 14 residues in the CDR3. Germline V gene data show CDR1 as SGHDN and CDR2 as FVKESK. The V end was cut by 3 bases, the J end by 5 bases, with 14 bases between. The CDR3 loop reads CASSQGPRGDEQYF. The CDR3 nucleotides are TGTGCCAGCAGCCAGGGACCCAGAGGGGACGAGCAGTACTTC.